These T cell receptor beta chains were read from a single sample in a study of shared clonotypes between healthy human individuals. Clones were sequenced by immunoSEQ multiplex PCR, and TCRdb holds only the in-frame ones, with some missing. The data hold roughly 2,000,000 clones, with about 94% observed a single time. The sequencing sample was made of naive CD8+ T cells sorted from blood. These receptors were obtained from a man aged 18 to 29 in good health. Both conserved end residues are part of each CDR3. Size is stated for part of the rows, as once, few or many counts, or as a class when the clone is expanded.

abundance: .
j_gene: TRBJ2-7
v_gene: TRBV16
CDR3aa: CASSQDDRAYEQYF

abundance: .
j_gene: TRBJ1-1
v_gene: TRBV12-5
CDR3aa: CASGLEGGTEAFF

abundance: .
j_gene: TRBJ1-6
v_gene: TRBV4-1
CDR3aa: CASSHEWGEQGYNSPLHF

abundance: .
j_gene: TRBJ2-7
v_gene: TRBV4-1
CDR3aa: CASSQKEGYEQYF

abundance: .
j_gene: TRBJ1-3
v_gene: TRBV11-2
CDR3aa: CASSLVENSGNTIYF

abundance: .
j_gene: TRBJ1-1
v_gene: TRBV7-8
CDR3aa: CASIHQTEGETEAFF

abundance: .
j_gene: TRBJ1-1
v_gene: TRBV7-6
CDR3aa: CASSPQGDTEAFF

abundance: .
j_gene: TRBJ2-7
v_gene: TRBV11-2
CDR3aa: CASSLRDSYEQYF

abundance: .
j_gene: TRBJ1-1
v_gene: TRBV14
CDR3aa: CASSQTGEEEAFF

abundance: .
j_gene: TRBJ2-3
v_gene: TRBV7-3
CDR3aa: CASTSGADTQYF

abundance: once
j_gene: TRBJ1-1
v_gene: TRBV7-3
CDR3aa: CASSSTGVTEAFF

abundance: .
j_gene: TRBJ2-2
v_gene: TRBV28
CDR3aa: CASIGTYNTGELFF

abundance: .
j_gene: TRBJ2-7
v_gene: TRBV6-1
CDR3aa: CASSELLGIYEQYF

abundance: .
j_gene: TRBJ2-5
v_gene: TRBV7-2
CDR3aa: CASSDRAGGYQETQYF

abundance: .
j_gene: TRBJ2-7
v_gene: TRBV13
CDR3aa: CASSKDSYEQYF

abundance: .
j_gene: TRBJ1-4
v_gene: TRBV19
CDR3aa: CATSPGGVGTNEKLFF

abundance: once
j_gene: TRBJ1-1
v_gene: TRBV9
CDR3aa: CASSVAGQGTTEAFF

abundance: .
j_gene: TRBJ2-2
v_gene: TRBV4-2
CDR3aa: CASTGLGGTGELFF

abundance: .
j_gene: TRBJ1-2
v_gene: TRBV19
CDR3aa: CASSTTVPTRNGYTF

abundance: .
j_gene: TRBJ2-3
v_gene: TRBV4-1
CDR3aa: CASSQDGGPTDTQYF

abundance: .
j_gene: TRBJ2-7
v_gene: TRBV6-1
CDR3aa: CASSDRGLPYEQYF

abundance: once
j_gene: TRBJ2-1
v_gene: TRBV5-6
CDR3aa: CASSQGVEQFF

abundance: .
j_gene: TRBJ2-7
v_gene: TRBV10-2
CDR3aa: CASSPTGTYEQYF

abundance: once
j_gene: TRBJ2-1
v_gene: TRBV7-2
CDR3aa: CASSLVHPNEQFF

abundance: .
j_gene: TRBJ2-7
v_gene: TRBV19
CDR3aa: CASSSRTGAIYEQYF

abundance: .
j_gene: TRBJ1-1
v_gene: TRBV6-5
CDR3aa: CASSYYGGNTEAFF

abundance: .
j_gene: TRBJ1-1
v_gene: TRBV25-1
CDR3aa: CASSVPGNTEAFF